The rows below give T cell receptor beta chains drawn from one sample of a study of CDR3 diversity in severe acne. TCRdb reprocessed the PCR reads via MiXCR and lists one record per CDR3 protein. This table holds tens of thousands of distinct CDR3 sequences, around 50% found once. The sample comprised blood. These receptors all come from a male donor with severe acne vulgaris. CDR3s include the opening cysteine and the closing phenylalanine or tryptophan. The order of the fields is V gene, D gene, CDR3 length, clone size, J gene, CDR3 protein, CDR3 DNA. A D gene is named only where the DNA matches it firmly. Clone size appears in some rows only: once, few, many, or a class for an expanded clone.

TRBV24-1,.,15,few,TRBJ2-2,CATAPAGVNTGELFF,TGTGCCACAGCCCCCGCAGGGGTGAACACCGGGGAGCTGTTTTTT
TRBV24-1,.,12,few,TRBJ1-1,CATSGGATEAFF,TGTGCCACCAGTGGGGGAGCCACTGAAGCTTTCTTT
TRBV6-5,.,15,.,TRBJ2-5,CAISPSGGEQETQYF,TGTGCCATCAGCCCTTCGGGGGGCGAGCAAGAGACCCAGTACTTC
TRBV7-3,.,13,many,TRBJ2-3,CASSSSGYNTQYF,TGTGCCAGCAGCTCTTCAGGTTACAATACGCAGTATTTT
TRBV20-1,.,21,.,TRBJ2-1,CSDSGFYLCAWSGTSGRRQFF,.
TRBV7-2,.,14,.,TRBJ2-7,CASSLAYSGYEQYF,TGTGCCAGCAGCTTAGCTTATTCAGGCTACGAGCAGTACTTC
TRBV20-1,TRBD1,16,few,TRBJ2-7,CSASSVGQGVSDEQYF,TGCAGTGCCAGCAGCGTCGGACAGGGGGTGTCAGACGAGCAGTACTTC
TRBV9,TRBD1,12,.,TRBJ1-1,CASSTGAYEAFF,TGTGCCAGCAGCACAGGGGCCTATGAAGCTTTCTTT
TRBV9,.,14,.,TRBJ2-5,CASSVAGDEGTQYF,TGTGCCAGCAGCGTAGCGGGGGACGAAGGGACCCAGTACTTC
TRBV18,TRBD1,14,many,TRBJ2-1,CASSPWDRAVEQFF,TGTGCCAGCTCACCATGGGACAGGGCTGTTGAGCAGTTCTTC
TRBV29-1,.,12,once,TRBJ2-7,CSVENSPYEQYF,TGCAGCGTTGAGAACAGCCCTTACGAGCAGTACTTC
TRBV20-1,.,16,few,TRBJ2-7,CSAIRSGRGGSYEQYF,TGCAGTGCTATTAGGTCCGGGAGAGGGGGATCCTACGAGCAGTACTTC
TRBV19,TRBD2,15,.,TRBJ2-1,CASSSAGGFYNEQFF,TGTGCCAGTAGTAGTGCGGGAGGGTTCTACAATGAGCAGTTCTTC
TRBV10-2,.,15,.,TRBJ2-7,CASRTGTGGTYEQYF,TGCGCCAGCAGAACCGGGACTGGCGGGACCTACGAGCAGTACTTC
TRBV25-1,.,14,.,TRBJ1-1,CASPPHLLDAEAFF,TGTGCCAGCCCTCCTCACTTGTTAGATGCTGAAGCTTTCTTT
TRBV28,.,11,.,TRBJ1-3,CASSSGNTICF,TGTGCCAGCAGCTCAGGAAACACCATATGTTTT
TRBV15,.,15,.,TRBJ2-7,CATSKLRDGSYEQYF,TGTGCCACCAGCAAACTTCGGGACGGGTCCTACGAGCAGTACTTC
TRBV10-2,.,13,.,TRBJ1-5,CASSEGARQPQHF,TGCGCCAGCAGTGAGGGGGCGCGGCAGCCCCAGCATTTT
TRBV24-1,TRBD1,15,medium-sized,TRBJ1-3,CATSDFGQGGNTIYF,TGTGCCACCAGTGATTTTGGACAGGGTGGAAACACCATATATTTT
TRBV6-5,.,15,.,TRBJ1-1,CASSVGGGVYTEAFF,TGTGCCAGCAGTGTCGGGGGGGGAGTATACACTGAAGCTTTCTTT
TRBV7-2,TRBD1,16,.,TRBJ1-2,CASSPSTGPINYGYTF,TGTGCCAGCAGCCCATCGACAGGGCCGATCAACTATGGCTACACCTTC
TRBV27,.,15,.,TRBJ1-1,CASSLSRGMGTEAFF,TGTGCCAGCAGTTTATCGCGGGGGATGGGCACTGAAGCTTTCTTT
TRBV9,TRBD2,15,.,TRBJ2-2,CASSVDSGWTGELFF,TGTGCCAGCAGCGTGGATAGCGGGTGGACCGGGGAGCTGTTTTTT
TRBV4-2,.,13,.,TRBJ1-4,CASSQSTNEKLFF,TGTGCCAGCAGCCAGTCAACTAATGAAAAACTGTTTTTT
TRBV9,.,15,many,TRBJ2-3,CASSVVGDEAGTQYF,TGTGCCAGCAGCGTAGTGGGGGATGAAGCAGGGACGCAGTATTTT
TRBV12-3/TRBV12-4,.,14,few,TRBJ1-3,CASSLRGSGNTIYF,TGTGCCAGCAGTTTAAGGGGAAGTGGAAACACCATATATTTT
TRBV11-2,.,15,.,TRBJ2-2,CASSLNPDVTGELFF,TGTGCCAGCAGCCTTAATCCGGACGTAACCGGGGAGCTGTTTTTT
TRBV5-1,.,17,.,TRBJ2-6,CASSQGGGNSGANVLTF,TGCGCCAGCAGCCAAGGGGGGGGAAACTCTGGGGCCAACGTCCTGACTTTC
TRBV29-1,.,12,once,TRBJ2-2,CSVTTRTGELFF,TGCAGCGTCACCACTCGCACCGGGGAGCTGTTTTTT
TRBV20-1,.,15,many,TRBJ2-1,CSARRQGGAYNEQFF,TGCAGTGCTAGACGCCAGGGCGGTGCCTACAATGAGCAGTTCTTC
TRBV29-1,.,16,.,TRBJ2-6,CSVEFWGSSGANVLTF,TGCAGCGTTGAATTTTGGGGAAGCTCTGGGGCCAACGTCCTGACTTTC
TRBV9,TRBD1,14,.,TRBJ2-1,CASSAGTGHEEQFF,TGTGCCAGCAGCGCCGGGACAGGGCATGAGGAGCAGTTCTTC
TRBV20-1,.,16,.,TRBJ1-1,CSVTEPAGITNTEAFF,TGCAGTGTGACCGAACCCGCAGGGATTACGAACACTGAAGCTTTCTTT
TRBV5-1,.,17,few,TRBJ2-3,CASSLVAAGLLTDTQYF,TGCGCCAGCAGCTTGGTAGCGGCCGGACTACTCACAGATACGCAGTATTTT
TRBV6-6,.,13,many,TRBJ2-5,CAARTAHQETQYF,TGTGCCGCACGGACAGCCCACCAAGAGACCCAGTACTTC
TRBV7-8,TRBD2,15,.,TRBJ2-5,CASSLGTSGRSEQYF,TGTGCCAGCAGCTTAGGGACTAGCGGGAGATCTGAGCAGTACTTC
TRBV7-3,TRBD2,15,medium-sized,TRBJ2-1,CASSRRTSGVNEQFF,TGTGCCAGCAGCCGAAGGACTAGCGGAGTCAATGAGCAGTTCTTC
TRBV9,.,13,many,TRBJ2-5,CASSVDPRETQYF,TGTGCCAGCAGCGTAGACCCCAGGGAGACCCAGTACTTC